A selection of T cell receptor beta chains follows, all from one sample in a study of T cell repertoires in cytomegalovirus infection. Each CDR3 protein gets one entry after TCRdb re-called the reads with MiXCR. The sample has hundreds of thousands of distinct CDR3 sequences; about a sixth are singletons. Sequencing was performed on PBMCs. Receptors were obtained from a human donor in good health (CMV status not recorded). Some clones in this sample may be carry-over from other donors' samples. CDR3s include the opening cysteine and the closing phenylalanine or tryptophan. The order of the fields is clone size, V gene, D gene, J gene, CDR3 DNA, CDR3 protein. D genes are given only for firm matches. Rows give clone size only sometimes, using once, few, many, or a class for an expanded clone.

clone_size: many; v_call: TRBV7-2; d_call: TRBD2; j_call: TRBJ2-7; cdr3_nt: TGTGCCAGCAGCTTAGCAGTTTTCCGGGAGGGCCGCGAGCAGTACTTC; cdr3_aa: CASSLAVFREGREQYF
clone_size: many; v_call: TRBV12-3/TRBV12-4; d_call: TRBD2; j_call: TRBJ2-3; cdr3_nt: TGTGCCAGCAGTGGGACTAGAAGCACAGATACGCAGTATTTT; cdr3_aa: CASSGTRSTDTQYF
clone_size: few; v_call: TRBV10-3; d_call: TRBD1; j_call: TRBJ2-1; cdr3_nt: TGTGCCATCAGTCTCGGGACAGGACACAATGAGCAGTTCTTC; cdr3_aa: CAISLGTGHNEQFF
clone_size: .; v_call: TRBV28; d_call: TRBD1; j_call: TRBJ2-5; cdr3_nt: TGTGCCACGGCCGGACAGGGACGAGAGACCCAGTACTTC; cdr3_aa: CATAGQGRETQYF
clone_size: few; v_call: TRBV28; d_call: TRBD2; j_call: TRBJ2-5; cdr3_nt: TGTGCCAGCAGTCGACTAGCGGGAGCTGCGGAGACCCAGTACTTC; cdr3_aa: CASSRLAGAAETQYF
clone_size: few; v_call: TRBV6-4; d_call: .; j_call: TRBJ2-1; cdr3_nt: TGTGCCAGCAGTGACAATTGGGGACCCTACAATGAGCAGTTCTTC; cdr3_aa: CASSDNWGPYNEQFF
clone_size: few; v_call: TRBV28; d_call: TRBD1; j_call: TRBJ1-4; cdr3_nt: TGTGCCAGCGTAGACAGGGGGCTTACTAATGAAAAACTGTTTTTT; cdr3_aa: CASVDRGLTNEKLFF
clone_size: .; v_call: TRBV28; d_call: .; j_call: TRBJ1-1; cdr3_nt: TGTGCCAGCAGTTTACACGACAGGAGTGAAGCTTTCTTT; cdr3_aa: CASSLHDRSEAFF
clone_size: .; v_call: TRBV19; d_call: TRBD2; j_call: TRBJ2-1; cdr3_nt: TGTGCCAGTAGTATAACTAGCGGTCCCAATGAGCAGTTCTTC; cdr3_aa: CASSITSGPNEQFF
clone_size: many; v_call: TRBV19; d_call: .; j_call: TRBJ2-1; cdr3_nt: TGTGCCAGTAGTCCACTGAAGGGCCAGAACAATGAGCAGTTCTTC; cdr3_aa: CASSPLKGQNNEQFF
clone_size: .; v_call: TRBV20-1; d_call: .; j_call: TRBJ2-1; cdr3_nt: TGCAGTGCCCTCCTTAGGTATGAGCAGTTCTTC; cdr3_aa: CSALLRYEQFF
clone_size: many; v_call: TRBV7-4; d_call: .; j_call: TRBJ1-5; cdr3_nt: TGTGCCAGCAGCTTGGAAGACAGCCCGAAGGAGCCCCAGCATTTT; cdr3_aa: CASSLEDSPKEPQHF
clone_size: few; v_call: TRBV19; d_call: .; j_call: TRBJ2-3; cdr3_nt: TGTGCCAGTATGGACTATCCAGGGAATACGCAGTATTTT; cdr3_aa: CASMDYPGNTQYF
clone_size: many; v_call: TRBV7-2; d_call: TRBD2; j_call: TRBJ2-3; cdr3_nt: TGTGCCAGCAGCTTAAGCGGGAGTAGGACAGATACGCAGTATTTT; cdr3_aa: CASSLSGSRTDTQYF
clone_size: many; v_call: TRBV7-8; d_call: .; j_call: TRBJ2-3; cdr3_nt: TGTGCCAGCAGCCCCCCGCGGTCGGGGCCCACAGATACGCAGTATTTT; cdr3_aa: CASSPPRSGPTDTQYF
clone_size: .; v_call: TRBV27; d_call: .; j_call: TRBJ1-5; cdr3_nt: TGTGCCAGCAGCGGGCTATTGCAGGGGAGCAATCAGCCCCAGCATTTT; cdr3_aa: CASSGLLQGSNQPQHF
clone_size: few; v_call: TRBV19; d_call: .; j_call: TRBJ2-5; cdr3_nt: TGTGCCAGTAGTAGCCCAGGAGGGAACCAGTACTTC; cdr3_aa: CASSSPGGNQYF
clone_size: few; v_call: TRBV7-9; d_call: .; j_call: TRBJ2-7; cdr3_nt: TGTGCCAGCGCCAGCGGCACAAAGCCCTACGAGCAGTACTTC; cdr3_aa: CASASGTKPYEQYF
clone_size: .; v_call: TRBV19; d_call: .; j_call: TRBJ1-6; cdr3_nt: TGTGCCAGTACCGAGACAAGCGGAAGGGCCATGCACTTT; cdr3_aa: CASTETSGRAMHF
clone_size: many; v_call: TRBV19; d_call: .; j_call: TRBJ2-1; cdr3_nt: TGTGCCAGTAGTACACCAGTTGGGGGCCTCAATGAGCAGTTCTTC; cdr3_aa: CASSTPVGGLNEQFF
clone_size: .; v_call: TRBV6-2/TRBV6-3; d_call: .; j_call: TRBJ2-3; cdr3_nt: TGTGCCAGCAATGGTGGGTCGGCGGGGTCCGCGGATACGCAGTATTTT; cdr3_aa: CASNGGSAGSADTQYF
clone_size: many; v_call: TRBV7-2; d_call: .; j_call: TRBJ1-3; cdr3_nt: TGTGCCAGCAGCTTAGCAGGGGCTGGAAACACCATATATTTT; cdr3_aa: CASSLAGAGNTIYF
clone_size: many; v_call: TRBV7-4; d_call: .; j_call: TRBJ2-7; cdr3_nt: TGTGCCAGCAGCGGGGACAACCCTCCGAAAGCTTTCTACGAGCAGTACTTC; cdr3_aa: CASSGDNPPKAFYEQYF
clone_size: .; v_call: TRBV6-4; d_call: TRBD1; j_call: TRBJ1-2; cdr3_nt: TGTGCCAGCAGGGAAGACAGGGAAGGACCTGGCTACACCTTC; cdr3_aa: CASREDREGPGYTF
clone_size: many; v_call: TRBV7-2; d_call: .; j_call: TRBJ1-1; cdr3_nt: TGTGCCAGCAGCTTATTTACGGGACGGATGAACACTGAAGCTTTCTTT; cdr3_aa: CASSLFTGRMNTEAFF
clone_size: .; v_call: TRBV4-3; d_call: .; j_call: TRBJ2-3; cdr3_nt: TGCGCCAGCAGCCAAGATTCCCGCAGGGGACCAGATACGCAGTATTTT; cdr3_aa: CASSQDSRRGPDTQYF
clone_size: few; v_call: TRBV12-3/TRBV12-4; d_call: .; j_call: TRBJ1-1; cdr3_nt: TGTGCCAGCAGTTCGGGGGGCTCCACTGAAGCTTTCTTT; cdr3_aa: CASSSGGSTEAFF
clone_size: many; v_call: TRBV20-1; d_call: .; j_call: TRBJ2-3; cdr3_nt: TGCAGTGCTAGAGTAGAAGGACTTCACACAGATACGCAGTATTTT; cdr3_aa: CSARVEGLHTDTQYF
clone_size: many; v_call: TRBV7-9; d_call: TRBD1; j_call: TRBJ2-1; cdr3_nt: TGTGCCAGCAGCTCCAGGACAGGGTTGAATGAGCAGTTCTTC; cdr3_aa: CASSSRTGLNEQFF
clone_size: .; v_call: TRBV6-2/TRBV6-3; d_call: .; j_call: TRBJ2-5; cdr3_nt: TGTGCCAGCAGTACGGTAGCTGCTAAAGAGACCCAGTACTTC; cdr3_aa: CASSTVAAKETQYF
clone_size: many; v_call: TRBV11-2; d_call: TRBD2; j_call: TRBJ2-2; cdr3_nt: TGTGCCAGCAGCCCCGACCGGGACTACAACACCGGGGAGCTGTTTTTT; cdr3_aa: CASSPDRDYNTGELFF
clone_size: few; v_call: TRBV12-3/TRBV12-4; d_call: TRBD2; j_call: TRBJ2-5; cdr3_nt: TGTGCCAGCAGCACTAGCGGCCCAGAGACCCAGTACTTC; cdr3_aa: CASSTSGPETQYF
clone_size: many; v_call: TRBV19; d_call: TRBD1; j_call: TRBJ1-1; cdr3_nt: TGTGCCAGTAACCCCATCGACAGGGCGACTGAAGCTTTCTTT; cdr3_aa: CASNPIDRATEAFF
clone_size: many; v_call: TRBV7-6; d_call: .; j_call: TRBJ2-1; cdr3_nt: TGTGCCAGCAGCGGATCAGGAGCGTACTCCAATGAGCAGTTCTTC; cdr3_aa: CASSGSGAYSNEQFF
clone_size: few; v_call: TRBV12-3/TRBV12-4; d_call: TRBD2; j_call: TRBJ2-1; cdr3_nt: TGTGCCAGCAGTTTAGCGGTGGCTAGCGGGGCACCTAGCTCCTACAATGAGCAGTTCTTC; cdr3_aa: CASSLAVASGAPSSYNEQFF
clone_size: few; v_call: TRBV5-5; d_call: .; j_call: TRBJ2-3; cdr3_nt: TGTGCCAGCAGCTCCCAGGGCCGAGCCTACACAGATACGCAGTATTTT; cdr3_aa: CASSSQGRAYTDTQYF
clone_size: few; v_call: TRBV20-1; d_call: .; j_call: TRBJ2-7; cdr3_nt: TGCAGTGCTAGAGATCTCCGGGCTCTATCCTACGAGCAGTACTTC; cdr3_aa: CSARDLRALSYEQYF
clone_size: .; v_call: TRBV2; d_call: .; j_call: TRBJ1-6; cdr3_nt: TGTGCCAGCAGCCTCAGGGTACGGTCACCCCTCCACTTT; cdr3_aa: CASSLRVRSPLHF
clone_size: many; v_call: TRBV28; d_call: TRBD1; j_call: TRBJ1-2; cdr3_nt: TGTGCCAGCAGTTTACCAAGACAGGGGGGCTATGGCTACACCTTC; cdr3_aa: CASSLPRQGGYGYTF
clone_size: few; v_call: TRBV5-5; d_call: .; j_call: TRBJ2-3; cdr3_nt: TGTGCCAGCAGGGAGATGGTGAACACAGATACGCAGTATTTT; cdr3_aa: CASREMVNTDTQYF